This T cell receptor beta chain was documented in a study of OX40 agonist ivuxolimab in advanced cancers. Turning to the study itself: At 82.7% male, the cohort had a mean age of around 56 years, ranging from about 20 to 79. Study-wide results and caveats: Among the least clonally expanded were partial responders at 0.1-3.0 mg/kg.

On this clone itself: Its antigen is still unknown.

The V segment lost 0 bases and the J segment 4 bases; nucleotides outside the gene matches: 4. Germline V gene lookup returns CDR1 SGHRS and CDR2 YFSETQ. CDR3 length equals 15 residues. Here immunoSEQ multiplex PCR was the method, and the copy in TCRdb shows in-frame clones only, minus some. The table records around 110,000 clones, 93% of them present only once. The clonotype comes from an adult with an advanced solid tumor such as melanoma, head and neck, liver or kidney cancer. This chain joins TRBV5-1 and TRBJ2-3; 8 bases fit TRBD2. The sequences come from CD4+ or CD8+ T cells sorted from blood, collected in a trial of the OX40 agonist ivuxolimab. CDR3 sequence reads: CASSLVSSGSDTQYF. Written as DNA, the CDR3 is TGCGCCAGCAGCTTGGTCTCTAGCGGGTCAGATACGCAGTATTTT. The variable domain in full, completed from reference TRBV5-1 and TRBJ2-3, reads KAGVTQTPRYLIKTRGQQVTLSCSPISGHRSVSWYQQTPGQGLQFLFEYFSETQRNKGNFPGRFSGRQFSNSRSEMNVSTLELGDSALYLCASSLVSSGSDTQYFGPGTRLTVL.